This TCR beta chain originates from a study of CD8 T cells in Susac syndrome. Reverse transcription of roughly 0.45 to 1 ug RNA was carried out with random hexamers. Multiplex immunoSEQ PCR targeted 54 Vbeta and 13 Jbeta TCR beta segments. TCRdb reprocessed the immunoSEQ multiplex PCR reads via MiXCR and lists one record per CDR3 protein. Among 150,000 to 160,000 distinct CDR3 sequences listed, just under 95% were seen once. Trimming shortened V by 0 bases and J by 9 bases, and 12 bases separated the two germline ends. Germline V gives CDR1 PRHDT, CDR2 FYEKMQ (reference sequence). The CDR3 loop spans 14 amino acids.

Sequencing used CD8+ T cells from PBMCs. This sequence joins TRBV13 and TRBJ2-4, with a tentative D call TRBD2 (7 bases). The clonotype originates from a human donor with multiple sclerosis. The CDR3 here is CASSLGQGGGIQYF. In nucleotides, the CDR3 is TGTGCCAGCAGCTTAGGACAGGGAGGGGGCATTCAGTACTTC.